These 17 T cell receptor beta chains share one sample of origin, sequenced in a study of T cell responses to AZD1222 COVID-19 vaccine. Measured with immunoSEQ multiplex PCR; TCRdb has only the in-frame clones, and not every one. The sample carries 110,000 to 150,000 clones, more than 85% recorded once. The source material was peripheral blood, sampled on day 0 of AZD1222 vaccination. The receptors derive from an adult in good health.

V and J are TRBV28 and TRBJ2-7; 13 bases map to TRBD2. CDR3 length equals 19 residues. Per the germline V gene, CDR1 is MDHEN and CDR2 is SYDVKM. With 3 bases clipped from V and 0 bases from J, the junction kept 11 bases outside the gene matches. The DNA of the CDR3 is TGTGCCAGCAGTTTTAGACTAGCGGGAGGTTCCGGATTCTCCTACGAGCAGTACTTC. Translating gives CASSFRLAGGSGFSYEQYF.

The chain links TRBV5-4 to TRBJ1-4; weak D call: TRBD1 (6 bases). Deletions cut 1 base from V and 8 bases from J, with 12 bases between. CDR1 and CDR2 (germline): SGHNT, YYREEE (reference sequence). The CDR3 is made up of 14 amino acids. The CDR3 sequence is CASSLQQGGEKLFF. The CDR3 region has the DNA TGTGCCAGCAGCTTGCAACAGGGAGGGGAAAAACTGTTTTTT.

For the CDR3, the DNA is TGTGCCAGCAGCTCCCAGCGCGAGACCCAGTACTTC. Translating it yields CASSSQRETQYF. The chain uses TRBV7-2 and TRBJ2-5; D is undetermined. Germline CDR1 reads SGHTA; CDR2 reads FQGNSA. Trimming took off 4 bases at V and 5 bases at J, with 8 bases between the two ends. CDR3 size: 12 residues.

The chain couples TRBV30 to TRBJ1-1, with a possible D match to TRBD1 (5 bases). Germline V gene sequence: CDR1 GTSNPN, CDR2 SVGIG (reference sequence). This CDR3 comprises 14 residues. V was cut by 2 bases and J by 0 bases, with 10 bases left in between. The CDR3: CAWSRAGLNTEAFF. The CDR3 nucleotides read TGTGCCTGGAGTAGGGCAGGGTTGAACACTGAAGCTTTCTTT.

The rearrangement uses TRBV14 and TRBJ2-5; D unresolved. The V gene's germline CDR1 is SGHDN and CDR2 FVKESK. This CDR3 contains 13 residues. Trimming took off 0 bases at V and 1 base at J, with 3 bases between the two ends. Here the CDR3 DNA reads TGTGCCAGCAGCCAAGAACTCCAAGAGACCCAGTACTTC. As protein: CASSQELQETQYF.

This clone was seen once. The rearrangement uses TRBV30 and TRBJ2-3, with D tentatively TRBD1 or TRBD2 (5 bases each). Germline V gives CDR1 GTSNPN, CDR2 SVGIG (reference sequence). Trimming removed 8 bases at V and 6 bases at J, with 18 bases between. CDR3 length: 13 amino acids. The CDR3: CANTPGAGDTQYF. The CDR3 DNA reads as TGTGCCAATACACCCGGGGCCGGTGATACGCAGTATTTT.

V is TRBV5-4 and J is TRBJ2-7; D is undetermined. The CDR3 has 12 residues. Trimming removed 0 bases from V and 6 bases from J, with 7 bases in between. The germline gives CDR1 SGHNT, CDR2 YYREEE (reference sequence). CDR3 DNA sequence: TGTGCCAGCAGCTTGGTGCGGTCCGAGCAGTACTTC. Its translation: CASSLVRSEQYF. Full variable domain (outside the CDR3, taken from reference TRBV5-4 and TRBJ2-7): ETGVTQSPTHLIKTRGQQVTLRCSSQSGHNTVSWYQQALGQGPQFIFQYYREEENGRGNFPPRFSGLQFPNYSSELNVNALELDDSALYLCASSLVRSEQYFGPGTRLTVT.

This chain connects TRBV6-5 to TRBJ2-7, with a weak D call TRBD2 (6 bases). The germline gives CDR1 MNHEY, CDR2 SVGAGI. The CDR3 is 12 residues long. Trimming removed 6 bases from V and 5 bases from J, with 11 bases in between. CDR3 sequence reads: CASSRGRNEQYF. CDR3 DNA: TGTGCCAGCAGCCGGGGGAGGAACGAGCAGTACTTC.

The chain couples TRBV5-4 to TRBJ2-7; possibly TRBD1 or TRBD2 for D (5 bases each). Trimming removed 4 bases from V and 0 bases from J, with 26 bases in between. Germline V CDR1 and CDR2: SGHNT, YYREEE (reference sequence). The CDR3 is made up of 19 amino acids. Here the CDR3 DNA reads TGTGCCAGCAGCGCTGGACCGGGGACCGGGGATTGGAGCTCCTACGAGCAGTACTTC. It encodes CASSAGPGTGDWSSYEQYF.

J is TRBJ2-5 and V is TRBV28; D may match TRBD1 or TRBD2 (5 bases each). This CDR3 has 15 residues. Germline-derived CDR1 and CDR2 are MDHEN and SYDVKM. The V end was cut by 7 bases, the J end by 4 bases, with 19 bases between. The CDR3 region is CASNHDGGFVETQYF. CDR3 nucleotide sequence: TGTGCCAGCAATCATGATGGGGGTTTTGTAGAGACCCAGTACTTC.

V usage is TRBV4-1 and J usage is TRBJ1-5; 7 bases are a match to TRBD1. CDR1 is MGHRA, CDR2 YSYEKL, per germline. The CDR3 spans 15 residues. Trimming at V came to 5 bases and at J to 6 bases, leaving 10 bases not matched to a gene. CDR3 DNA: TGCGCCAGCAGCTGGACCAGGGGGGAGAGTCAGCCCCAGCATTTT. It translates to CASSWTRGESQPQHF.

This chain uses TRBV11-2 with TRBJ1-2; D is possibly TRBD1 (6 bases). Trimming left V 5 bases short and J 4 bases short, with 20 bases between. The germline V gene encodes CDR1 SGHAT and CDR2 FQNNGV. The CDR3 runs 16 residues. CDR3: CASSLRAGEVSYGYTF. In nucleotides, the CDR3 is TGTGCCAGCAGCCTTCGGGCAGGGGAAGTTTCCTATGGCTACACCTTC. Using reference TRBV11-2 and TRBJ1-2 for the parts outside the CDR3, the full variable domain is EAGVAQSPRYKIIEKRQSVAFWCNPISGHATLYWYQQILGQGPKLLIQFQNNGVVDDSQLPKDRFSAERLKGVDSTLKIQPAKLEDSAVYLCASSLRAGEVSYGYTFGSGTRLTVV.

The chain uses TRBV6-2 or TRBV6-3 and TRBJ2-7, with 9 bases fitting TRBD1. Germline lookup yields CDR1 MNHEY and CDR2 SVGEGT. Trimming removed 2 bases from V and 2 bases from J; junction bases left unmatched: 4. There are 15 residues in the CDR3. CDR3 sequence reads: CASSYRGQGTYEQYF. CDR3 in DNA: TGTGCCAGCAGTTACCGCGGACAGGGGACCTACGAGCAGTACTTC.

V and J are TRBV19 and TRBJ1-6; the D gene is possibly TRBD1 (5 bases). The CDR3 sequence is 14 residues long. V lost 6 bases, J lost 9 bases, and 15 bases lay in between. Germline CDR1 is LNHDA and CDR2 is SQIVND (reference sequence). CDR3 in amino acids: CASSRADDSSPLHF. In DNA, the CDR3 is TGTGCCAGTAGCAGGGCTGATGATAGTTCACCCCTCCACTTT.

This rearrangement joins TRBV6-5 to TRBJ1-1; D possibly corresponds to TRBD1 (6 bases). The CDR3 is 13 amino acids. Trimming shortened V by 5 bases and J by 4 bases, and 11 bases separated the two germline ends. CDR1 is MNHEY, CDR2 SVGAGI, per germline. The CDR3 here is CASSPGVSTEAFF. The CDR3 bases are TGTGCCAGCAGTCCAGGGGTATCCACTGAAGCTTTCTTT.

The rearrangement uses TRBV5-1 and TRBJ2-3, with D tentatively TRBD1 or TRBD2 (5 bases each). Deletions cut 7 bases from V and 2 bases from J, with 11 bases between. The CDR3 is 13 amino acids. The germline V gene encodes CDR1 SGHRS and CDR2 YFSETQ. The CDR3 reads CASRGRITDTQYF. The CDR3, as DNA: TGCGCCAGCCGGGGACGGATCACAGATACGCAGTATTTT.

The chain employs TRBV5-4 and TRBJ1-6; TRBD1 might be the D (6 bases). The CDR3 runs to 16 residues. The germline V gene has CDR1 SGHNT and CDR2 YYREEE (reference sequence). Trimming left V 4 bases short and J 9 bases short, with 20 bases between. CDR3 sequence: CASSPWGAGVSSPLHF. In DNA, the CDR3 is TGTGCCAGCAGCCCATGGGGGGCGGGGGTTAGTTCACCCCTCCACTTT.